The sequence of this T cell receptor beta chain was determined in a study of T cells after yellow fever vaccination (dated by TCRdb to the late 2010s). Study-wide context: The SMART-Seq v4 Ultra Low Input RNA kit was used to prepare libraries from fractions with low cell numbers. To follow T-cell clones before and after both primary and booster YFV17D yellow fever vaccination, bulk TCR alpha and beta repertoires underwent longitudinal sequencing. Two healthy male donors, one aged 18 to 30 and one aged 30 to 40 years, made up the cohort. Blood was drawn at multiple timepoints before and after primary and secondary immunization, with bulk PBMC replicates and cell subsets isolated.

The sample's treatment or condition label, in plain terms: live attenuated yellow fever vaccine strain. Two biological replicates of bulk PBMCs were collected at each blood-draw timepoint. A standard Ficoll-Paque protocol was used to isolate PBMCs from peripheral blood. RNA was extracted with TriZol from bulk PBMCs, CD4 and CD8 fractions, and dextramer-positive and dextramer-negative fractions. These reads were obtained on an Illumina NovaSeq 6000. TCR cDNA was synthesized by 5'RACE template switching, which introduced a universal primer site and unique molecular identifiers. Priming for cDNA synthesis came from both the TCR alpha and TCR beta constant segments. Library amplification used two PCR steps, and the second PCR step added sample barcodes and sequencing adapters. Sequencing of libraries was performed on Illumina HiSeq 2500 (2x100 bp) or NovaSeq (2x150 bp). On the authors' methods: Demultiplexing of reads and collapsing into UMI consensus sequences were performed with MIGEC, and V(D)J alignment was carried out with MiXCR. Vaccine-responding clonotypes were identified with edgeR using replicate PBMC samples, with FDR below 0.01 and a log2 fold change above 5 up to day 15 being required. Each bulk clonotype was labeled CD4 or CD8 based on which sequenced repertoire, CD4 or CD8, contained the clonotype at higher abundance. Using fastp trimming at Q25 and MiXCR clonotype assembly, TCRdb reanalyzed the public sequencing data and kept in-frame beta chains. Rows matching on CDR3 protein sequence are summarized as one entry with the most common DNA and genes. The V and J calls shown here were made by TCRdb, not taken from the authors' results. The sample table contains 250,000 or so distinct CDR3 sequences; only one count was recorded for over 3% of them. Clones ranked in the top ten supply roughly a fifth of the sample.

CDR1 and CDR2 are drawn from the germline V gene: SGHRS, YFSETQ. Trimming removed 4 bases from V and 4 bases from J, leaving 20 bases between the germline ends. The CDR3 runs 16 amino acids, cysteine and phenylalanine included. Solely the CDR3 DNA is kept, with 48 bases framed from the first base. What the research found in general, with its limitations: Because the study included only two donors, the extent to which the findings can be generalized is limited. FACS-sorted repertoires could contain abundant contaminating clonotypes from the bulk population, so computational filtering was required. Compared with the primary T-cell response, the secondary T-cell response was faster but weaker, reaching its peak on day 5 rather than on day 15. After the booster, most clones that had expanded after primary vaccination were detected again (around 95% of CD4 and 88% of CD8), suggesting broad maintenance of memory. A small share of clonotypes was detected in both CD4 and CD8 compartments, with the overlap likely arising from convergent recombination.

This clonotype was counted many times. The antigen this receptor binds is unknown. Nothing much larger sits one base from this clone, and base qualities are not available. The specimen was PBMCs, collected 15 days after the yellow fever booster vaccination. Here the chain combines TRBV5-1 and TRBJ1-1; tentative D gene TRBD1, with 6 bases matching. The receptor was isolated from a man younger than 35 who received the YFV17D yellow fever vaccine. The bases are TGCGCCAGCAGCCTACCCTCAGGGGCCCGGGGCACTGAAGCTTTCTTT. This yields the protein CASSLPSGARGTEAFF.